A selection of T cell receptor beta chains follows, all from one sample in a study of control samples from healthy donors and cancer patients. Sequencing was performed with immunoSEQ multiplex PCR; in TCRdb, only in-frame clones are kept and a portion is missing. The profile shows under 70,000 clones, more than 95% of them singletons. The sequencing sample was made of blood. These receptors came from a woman aged 18-29 years in good health. Both conserved end residues are part of each CDR3. A D gene is named only where the DNA matches it firmly. The size of a clone is reported for some rows only, either as once, few or many, or as a class for expanded clones.

j_call: TRBJ2-1
d_call: TRBD1
clone_size: .
v_call: TRBV25-1
cdr3_aa: CASSELIGTGKYNEQFF
cdr3_nt: TGTGCCAGCAGTGAACTTATCGGGACAGGGAAGTACAATGAGCAGTTCTTC

j_call: TRBJ2-1
d_call: .
clone_size: .
v_call: TRBV11-2
cdr3_aa: CASSLVSRRNEQFF
cdr3_nt: TGTGCCAGCAGCTTAGTTTCCAGGCGCAATGAGCAGTTCTTC

j_call: TRBJ1-2
d_call: .
clone_size: .
v_call: TRBV12-3/TRBV12-4
cdr3_aa: CASSFTDSYGYTF
cdr3_nt: TGTGCCAGCAGTTTTACAGACAGCTATGGCTACACCTTC

j_call: TRBJ2-3
d_call: .
clone_size: .
v_call: TRBV5-8
cdr3_aa: CASSPGTLTTDTQYF
cdr3_nt: TGTGCCAGCAGCCCGGGGACCCTCACCACAGATACGCAGTATTTT

j_call: TRBJ2-7
d_call: .
clone_size: few
v_call: TRBV6-1
cdr3_aa: CASSEAESSYEQYF
cdr3_nt: TGTGCCAGCAGTGAAGCAGAGTCTTCCTACGAGCAGTACTTC

j_call: TRBJ1-4
d_call: .
clone_size: .
v_call: TRBV6-1
cdr3_aa: CASSERGREAGKLFF
cdr3_nt: TGTGCCAGCAGTGAGCGGGGACGGGAAGCCGGAAAACTGTTTTTT

j_call: TRBJ1-1
d_call: .
clone_size: .
v_call: TRBV6-5
cdr3_aa: CASTSLLGAVTEAFF
cdr3_nt: TGTGCCAGCACCTCCCTTTTGGGGGCAGTTACTGAAGCTTTCTTT

j_call: TRBJ1-1
d_call: TRBD1
clone_size: .
v_call: TRBV9
cdr3_aa: CASSNRTGLGTEAFF
cdr3_nt: TGTGCCAGCAGCAATAGGACAGGGTTGGGCACTGAAGCTTTCTTT

j_call: TRBJ2-1
d_call: .
clone_size: .
v_call: TRBV5-1
cdr3_aa: CASSLEGEGAYNEQFF
cdr3_nt: TGCGCCAGCAGTCTGGAGGGCGAGGGGGCTTACAATGAGCAGTTCTTC

j_call: TRBJ1-5
d_call: TRBD1
clone_size: .
v_call: TRBV19
cdr3_aa: CASSTTGVNNQPQHF
cdr3_nt: TGTGCCAGTAGTACAACAGGGGTAAACAATCAGCCCCAGCATTTT

j_call: TRBJ1-1
d_call: .
clone_size: .
v_call: TRBV9
cdr3_aa: CASSPGYTEAFF
cdr3_nt: TGTGCCAGCAGCCCCGGGTATACTGAAGCTTTCTTT

j_call: TRBJ1-5
d_call: .
clone_size: .
v_call: TRBV28
cdr3_aa: CASSLTGSGSRPQHF
cdr3_nt: TGTGCCAGCAGTTTAACAGGATCCGGATCAAGGCCCCAGCATTTT

j_call: TRBJ1-2
d_call: .
clone_size: .
v_call: TRBV7-3
cdr3_aa: CASSLRGYGYTF
cdr3_nt: TGTGCCAGCAGCTTAAGAGGCTATGGCTACACCTTC

j_call: TRBJ1-2
d_call: .
clone_size: .
v_call: TRBV6-4
cdr3_aa: CASSVAGTHGYTF
cdr3_nt: TGTGCCAGCAGTGTAGCAGGGACCCATGGCTACACCTTC

j_call: TRBJ2-1
d_call: TRBD2
clone_size: .
v_call: TRBV5-1
cdr3_aa: CASSLRARGDEQFF
cdr3_nt: TGCGCCAGCAGCTTGAGGGCCCGGGGGGATGAGCAGTTCTTC